The table lists the clone carrying this T cell receptor beta chain with a few counts. The antigen is not known. This CDR3 has 15 amino acids. V lost 6 bases to trimming and J lost 0 bases; unmatched junction nucleotides: 5. Germline CDR1 and CDR2: MNHEY and SVGAGI. Construction of the TCRbeta library involved unique molecular identifiers. From the PCR reads, TCRdb called clonotypes with MiXCR, one entry per CDR3 protein. This sample carries hundreds of thousands of distinct CDR3 sequences, approximately 10% of them seen once, and the ten largest clones take 28%. This sample was included in a study of T-cell reconstitution after alpha-beta-depleted transplantation in children. Study observations and caveats: Reportedly, roughly two months post-transplant, alpha-beta T cells arose from several hundred expanded graft clones. Surviving recipient cells, namely T cells and thymic progenitors, were the source of high day-60 TCRbeta diversity in some patients. Most T-cell counts and diversity one year after the transplant came from T cells that were newly produced.

Source: PBMCs, taken before TCRalphabeta/CD19-depleted stem cell transplant. The receptor comes from a child under two years old with acute myeloid leukemia, due to receive a stem cell transplant. The V call is TRBV6-5, the J call TRBJ2-1; 7 nucleotides match TRBD2. CDR3: CASRASGVSYNEQFF. The CDR3 DNA follows: TGTGCCAGCAGGGCGAGCGGGGTCTCCTACAATGAGCAGTTCTTC.